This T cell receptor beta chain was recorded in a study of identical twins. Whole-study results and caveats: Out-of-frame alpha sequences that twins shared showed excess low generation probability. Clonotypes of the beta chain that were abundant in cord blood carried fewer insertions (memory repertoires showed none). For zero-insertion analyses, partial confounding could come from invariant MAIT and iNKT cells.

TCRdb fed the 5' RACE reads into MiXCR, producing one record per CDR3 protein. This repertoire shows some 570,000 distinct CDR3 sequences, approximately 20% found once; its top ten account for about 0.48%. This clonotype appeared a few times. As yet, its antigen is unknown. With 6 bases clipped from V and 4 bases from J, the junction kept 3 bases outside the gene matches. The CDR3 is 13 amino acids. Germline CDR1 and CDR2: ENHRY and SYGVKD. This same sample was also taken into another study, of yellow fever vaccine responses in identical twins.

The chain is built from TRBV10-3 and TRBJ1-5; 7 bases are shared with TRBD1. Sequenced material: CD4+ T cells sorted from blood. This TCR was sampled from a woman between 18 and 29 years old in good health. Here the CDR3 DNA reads TGTGCCATCAGCCCGGGACAGAATCAGCCCCAGCATTTT. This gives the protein CAISPGQNQPQHF.